A single sample gave rise to the 5 T cell receptor beta chains below, sequenced in a study of blood T cell repertoires in COVID-19 (dated by TCRdb to the early 2020s). Libraries came from the immunoSEQ multiplex PCR assay. TCRdb provides this immuneACCESS table in a form limited to in-frame rearrangements. Some clones are lacking; in checked studies, under half of them reflect an unresolved V gene, and why the rest are absent is not known. The sample has about 250,000 clones on record, 80% to 85% of them singletons. The ten largest clonotypes hold about 4.2% of the sample. Sequencing used peripheral blood. The receptors shown here come from a man aged 45-65 years with active or convalescent COVID-19.

There are a few counts of this clone. The chain employs TRBV5-4 and TRBJ2-7; tentatively, D is TRBD1 (5 bases). Trimming took off 4 bases at V and 4 bases at J, with 12 bases between the two ends. This CDR3 has 13 residues. Germline loops: CDR1 SGHNT, CDR2 YYREEE (reference sequence). Written as DNA, the CDR3 is TGTGCCAGCAGCGCCGACAGAGATTACGAGCAGTACTTC. This sequence encodes CASSADRDYEQYF. The full variable domain, with the rest looked up from reference TRBV5-4 and TRBJ2-7, is ETGVTQSPTHLIKTRGQQVTLRCSSQSGHNTVSWYQQALGQGPQFIFQYYREEENGRGNFPPRFSGLQFPNYSSELNVNALELDDSALYLCASSADRDYEQYFGPGTRLTVT.

V and J are TRBV6-5 and TRBJ2-3, with D perhaps matching TRBD1 (5 bases). The CDR3 is 14 amino acids. V lost 2 bases to trimming and J lost 3 bases, with 9 bases between them. Germline V lookup: CDR1 MNHEY, CDR2 SVGAGI. CDR3 nucleotides: TGTGCCAGCAGTTACGCCCCAGGGACAGATACGCAGTATTTT. Its protein is CASSYAPGTDTQYF.

DNA for the CDR3: TGTGCCAGCAGCTTGGATCAGGGAGGGGGGACTGAAGCTTTCTTT. It is translated as CASSLDQGGGTEAFF. The chain links TRBV5-6 to TRBJ1-1, with TRBD1 as a possible D gene (6 bases). The CDR3 loop spans 15 amino acids. From germline, CDR1 is SGHDT and CDR2 YYEEEE. Trimming removed 0 bases from V and 5 bases from J, with 14 bases in between. Supplemented by reference TRBV5-6 and TRBJ1-1, the full variable domain reads DAGVTQSPTHLIKTRGQQVTLRCSPKSGHDTVSWYQQALGQGPQFIFQYYEEEERQRGNFPDRFSGHQFPNYSSELNVNALLLGDSALYLCASSLDQGGGTEAFFGQGTRLTVV.

V is TRBV11-2 and J is TRBJ2-2; D uncertain. Trimming took off 0 bases at V and 4 bases at J, with 9 bases between the two ends. Germline V lookup: CDR1 SGHAT, CDR2 FQNNGV. This CDR3 spans 15 amino acids. DNA for the CDR3: TGTGCCAGCAGCTTAGACAGGCTCGGCACCGGGGAGCTGTTTTTT. Encoded protein: CASSLDRLGTGELFF. The whole variable domain, remainder taken from reference TRBV11-2 and TRBJ2-2, is EAGVAQSPRYKIIEKRQSVAFWCNPISGHATLYWYQQILGQGPKLLIQFQNNGVVDDSQLPKDRFSAERLKGVDSTLKIQPAKLEDSAVYLCASSLDRLGTGELFFGEGSRLTVL.

The chain employs TRBV29-1 and TRBJ2-5; possible D gene TRBD1, 5 bases. Trimming left V 4 bases short and J 5 bases short, with 14 bases between. The CDR3 loop spans 13 amino acids. CDR1 SQVTM and CDR2 ANQGSEA come from the germline V gene. CDR3 nucleotides: TGCAGCGTTGTTAGTCAGGGCGTGGAGACCCAGTACTTC. It yields the protein CSVVSQGVETQYF.